A single sample gave rise to the 20 T cell receptor beta chains below, sequenced in a study of identical twins. TCRdb fed the 5' RACE reads into MiXCR, producing one record per CDR3 protein. The sample lists 250,000 to 300,000 distinct CDR3 sequences; roughly 10% were seen once. These data are also associated with another study on yellow fever vaccine responses in identical twins.

Source material: CD8+ T cells sorted from blood. These receptors were taken from a woman aged 18-29 years in good health.

This chain joins TRBV19 and TRBJ2-4; D is ambiguous. Germline V lookup: CDR1 LNHDA, CDR2 SQIVND (reference sequence). Trimming removed 7 bases at V and 3 bases at J, with 19 bases between. This CDR3 has 16 residues. CDR3 coding DNA: TGTGCCAGTAACCCGGCTTATTCCTACTACAAAAACATTCAGTACTTC. This codes for CASNPAYSYYKNIQYF.

This clonotype was seen more than once but under ten times. The chain is built from TRBV6-2 or TRBV6-3 and TRBJ2-1; perhaps TRBD2 as D (5 bases). CDR3 length equals 18 residues. Germline CDR1 MNHEY, CDR2 SVGEGT. Trimming stripped 1 base from V and 3 bases from J, with 19 bases between. In DNA, the CDR3 is TGTGCCAGCAGTTACTATCTTCCGGAGGCAGAAATCTACAATGAGCAGTTCTTC. Translation gives CASSYYLPEAEIYNEQFF.

A few counts support this clonotype. The rearrangement joins TRBV5-1 to TRBJ2-2; D is possibly TRBD2 (6 bases). CDR1 is SGHRS and CDR2 is YFSETQ in the germline V gene. The CDR3 is 14 amino acids. V was pared by 6 bases and J by 1 base, with 10 bases between. The CDR3 DNA sequence: TGCGCCAGCACCCCAGCGGGGAACACCGGGGAGCTGTTTTTT. This translates into CASTPAGNTGELFF.

The rearrangement joins TRBV10-3 to TRBJ2-3; TRBD2 might be the D (6 bases). This CDR3 spans 15 amino acids. Germline CDR1 reads ENHRY; CDR2 reads SYGVKD. The V end lost 5 bases, the J end lost 2 bases, and 14 bases lay between the germline ends. The CDR3 region has the DNA TGTGCCATCAGTTCTGGGGGGAGCTACACAGATACGCAGTATTTT. This encodes CAISSGGSYTDTQYF.

This clonotype showed up many times. V is TRBV4-3 and J is TRBJ2-1; D may be TRBD1 (5 bases). V was pared by 0 bases and J by 5 bases, with 14 bases between. The CDR3 covers 16 residues. In germline, CDR1 is LGHNA, CDR2 YSLEER. The CDR3: CASSQDDNGANNEQFF. CDR3 coding DNA: TGCGCCAGCAGCCAAGATGATAATGGGGCCAACAATGAGCAGTTCTTC.

V and J are TRBV4-2 and TRBJ2-7; D ambiguous. V was trimmed by 4 bases and J by 4 bases, leaving 11 bases between them. There are 13 residues in the CDR3. Germline loops: CDR1 LGHNA, CDR2 YNFKEQ. The CDR3 DNA is TGTGCCAGCAGCCTCCGGCACACATACGAGCAGTACTTC. Translation: CASSLRHTYEQYF.

This clonotype was detected many times. The V and J genes are TRBV12-3 or TRBV12-4 and TRBJ2-2; D may match TRBD1 or TRBD2 (5 bases each). Trimming took 7 bases from V and 6 from J, leaving 12 bases between them. This CDR3 spans 13 amino acids. The CDR3 region is CASMGPLSGELFF. DNA of the CDR3: TGTGCCAGCATGGGACCCCTGTCCGGGGAGCTGTTTTTT.

The table lists this clonotype with many counts. The chain is built from TRBV4-1 and TRBJ2-1, with D possibly called TRBD1 or TRBD2 (5 bases each). CDR3 length: 13 residues. CDR1 and CDR2 (germline): MGHRA, YSYEKL. V was cut by 3 bases and J by 10 bases, with 13 bases left in between. In nucleotides, the CDR3 is TGCGCCAGCAGCCATCTCCGGGACGTAGAGCAGTTCTTC. Translated, it gives CASSHLRDVEQFF.

This clonotype was observed a few times. This rearrangement joins TRBV14 to TRBJ2-7, with 14 positions matching TRBD2. The CDR3 extends over 17 amino acids. CDR1 and CDR2 (germline): SGHDN, FVKESK. V lost 4 bases to trimming and J lost 2 bases; unmatched junction nucleotides: 7. CDR3 in DNA: TGTGCCAGCAGCCCAGGACTAGCGGGGGGCCCTACCTACGAGCAGTACTTC. Its translation: CASSPGLAGGPTYEQYF.

As concerns this clonotype: Being one base from a much bigger clone, this may be a read error. The rearrangement uses TRBV5-5 and TRBJ2-7; no reliable D call. The V gene's germline CDR1 is SGHKS and CDR2 YYEKEE (reference sequence). V was clipped by 2 bases and J by 4 bases, with 19 bases between them. CDR3 length: 16 amino acids. The CDR3, as DNA: TGTGCCAGCAGCTTACGGAACGGCCCATCGGATTACGAGCAGTACTTC. Amino acids: CASSLRNGPSDYEQYF.

The gene calls are TRBV11-1 and TRBJ2-5, with D possibly being TRBD1 or TRBD2 (6 bases each). The V gene lost 2 bases and the J gene lost 7 bases, with 14 bases spanning the gap. Germline V gene data show CDR1 as SGHAT and CDR2 as FQDESV (reference sequence). The CDR3 sequence is 14 residues long. The CDR3 DNA is TGTGCCAGCAGCTTACGATCAGGGGACTGGACCCAGTACTTC. It encodes CASSLRSGDWTQYF.

The chain links TRBV11-1 to TRBJ1-6, with D possibly being TRBD1 (5 bases). The CDR3 has 16 residues. CDR1 and CDR2 (germline): SGHAT, FQDESV (reference sequence). V was shortened by 3 bases and J by 10 bases, with 19 bases between the two germline ends. CDR3 sequence reads: CASSFGGGLTLSPLHF. The CDR3 DNA is TGTGCCAGCAGCTTCGGGGGGGGACTCACCTTATCACCCCTCCACTTT.

The V and J genes are TRBV7-3 and TRBJ2-3; 8 bases map to TRBD1. The V gene end was trimmed by 5 bases and the J gene end by 6 bases; junction bases not matched to a gene: 7. This CDR3 is built from 14 residues. Germline CDR1 SGHTA, CDR2 FQGTGA. The chain's CDR3 is CASSIPGQDDTQYF. In nucleotides, the CDR3 is TGTGCCAGCAGCATACCGGGACAGGATGATACGCAGTATTTT.

The rearrangement uses TRBV18 and TRBJ2-7; 9 bases fit TRBD1. This CDR3 has 14 residues. J gave up 3 bases and V 1 base, and 1 base lay outside the gene matches. Germline lookup yields CDR1 KGHSH and CDR2 LQKENI. The CDR3 sequence is CASSPQGQGYEQYF. The CDR3, as DNA: TGTGCCAGCTCACCACAGGGACAGGGCTACGAGCAGTACTTC.

Ten or more counts support this clonotype. The J gene is TRBJ2-2, the V gene TRBV29-1; no clear D. This CDR3 comprises 13 residues. CDR1 and CDR2 (germline): SQVTM, ANQGSEA. Trimming removed 7 bases at V and 5 bases at J, with 14 bases between. The CDR3 sequence is CSASDLLTGELFF. The CDR3 DNA reads TGCAGCGCTTCCGACCTCCTGACCGGGGAGCTGTTTTTT.

The table lists this clonotype with many counts. Here the CDR3 reads CASSTHRDSSYEQYF. CDR3 nucleotides: TGTGCCAGCAGCACACACCGGGACAGCTCCTACGAGCAGTACTTC. The V call is TRBV7-9, the J call TRBJ2-7, with 7 positions matching TRBD1. This CDR3 contains 15 residues. Germline assignment: CDR1 SEHNR and CDR2 FQNEAQ (reference sequence). Unmatched junction bases numbered 7, after V lost 5 bases and J lost 0 bases.

The chain employs TRBV20-1 and TRBJ2-3; tentatively, D is TRBD2 (6 bases). CDR1 is DFQATT and CDR2 is SNEGSKA in the germline V gene (reference sequence). The CDR3 runs 17 residues. Between the trimmed V and J ends, which lost 1 base and 4 bases, there was a span of 21 bases. The CDR3 spells CSARATILAGGADTQYF. CDR3 bases: TGCAGTGCTAGAGCCACAATACTAGCTGGGGGTGCAGATACGCAGTATTTT.

This clonotype was seen repeatedly, ten times or more. J is TRBJ2-7 and V is TRBV5-1, with D unresolved. Germline assignment: CDR1 SGHRS and CDR2 YFSETQ. Trimming stripped 2 bases from V and 3 bases from J, with 9 bases between. CDR3 length: 13 amino acids. The CDR3 sequence: CASSFSDFYEQYF. The CDR3 DNA reads as TGCGCCAGCAGCTTCTCGGATTTCTACGAGCAGTACTTC.

This clonotype was observed many times. The CDR3 DNA sequence: TGTGCCACAGGAGGGCAGGCCCAAGAGACCCAGTACTTC. Translated: CATGGQAQETQYF. The V call is TRBV15, the J call TRBJ2-5; D may be TRBD2 (6 bases). V was cut by 9 bases and J by 1 base, with 12 bases left in between. Per germline, CDR1 LNHNV and CDR2 YYDKDF (reference sequence). CDR3 length: 13 amino acids.

This clonotype was observed a handful of times. The rearrangement joins TRBV28 to TRBJ2-2; D call uncertain. The CDR3 sequence is 14 residues long. Trimming pared 5 bases from V and 6 bases from J, leaving 13 bases between. CDR1 is MDHEN and CDR2 is SYDVKM in the germline V gene. In nucleotides, the CDR3 is TGTGCCAGCAGTAGGTCTAGTATCTCCGGGGAGCTGTTTTTT. Translating gives CASSRSSISGELFF.